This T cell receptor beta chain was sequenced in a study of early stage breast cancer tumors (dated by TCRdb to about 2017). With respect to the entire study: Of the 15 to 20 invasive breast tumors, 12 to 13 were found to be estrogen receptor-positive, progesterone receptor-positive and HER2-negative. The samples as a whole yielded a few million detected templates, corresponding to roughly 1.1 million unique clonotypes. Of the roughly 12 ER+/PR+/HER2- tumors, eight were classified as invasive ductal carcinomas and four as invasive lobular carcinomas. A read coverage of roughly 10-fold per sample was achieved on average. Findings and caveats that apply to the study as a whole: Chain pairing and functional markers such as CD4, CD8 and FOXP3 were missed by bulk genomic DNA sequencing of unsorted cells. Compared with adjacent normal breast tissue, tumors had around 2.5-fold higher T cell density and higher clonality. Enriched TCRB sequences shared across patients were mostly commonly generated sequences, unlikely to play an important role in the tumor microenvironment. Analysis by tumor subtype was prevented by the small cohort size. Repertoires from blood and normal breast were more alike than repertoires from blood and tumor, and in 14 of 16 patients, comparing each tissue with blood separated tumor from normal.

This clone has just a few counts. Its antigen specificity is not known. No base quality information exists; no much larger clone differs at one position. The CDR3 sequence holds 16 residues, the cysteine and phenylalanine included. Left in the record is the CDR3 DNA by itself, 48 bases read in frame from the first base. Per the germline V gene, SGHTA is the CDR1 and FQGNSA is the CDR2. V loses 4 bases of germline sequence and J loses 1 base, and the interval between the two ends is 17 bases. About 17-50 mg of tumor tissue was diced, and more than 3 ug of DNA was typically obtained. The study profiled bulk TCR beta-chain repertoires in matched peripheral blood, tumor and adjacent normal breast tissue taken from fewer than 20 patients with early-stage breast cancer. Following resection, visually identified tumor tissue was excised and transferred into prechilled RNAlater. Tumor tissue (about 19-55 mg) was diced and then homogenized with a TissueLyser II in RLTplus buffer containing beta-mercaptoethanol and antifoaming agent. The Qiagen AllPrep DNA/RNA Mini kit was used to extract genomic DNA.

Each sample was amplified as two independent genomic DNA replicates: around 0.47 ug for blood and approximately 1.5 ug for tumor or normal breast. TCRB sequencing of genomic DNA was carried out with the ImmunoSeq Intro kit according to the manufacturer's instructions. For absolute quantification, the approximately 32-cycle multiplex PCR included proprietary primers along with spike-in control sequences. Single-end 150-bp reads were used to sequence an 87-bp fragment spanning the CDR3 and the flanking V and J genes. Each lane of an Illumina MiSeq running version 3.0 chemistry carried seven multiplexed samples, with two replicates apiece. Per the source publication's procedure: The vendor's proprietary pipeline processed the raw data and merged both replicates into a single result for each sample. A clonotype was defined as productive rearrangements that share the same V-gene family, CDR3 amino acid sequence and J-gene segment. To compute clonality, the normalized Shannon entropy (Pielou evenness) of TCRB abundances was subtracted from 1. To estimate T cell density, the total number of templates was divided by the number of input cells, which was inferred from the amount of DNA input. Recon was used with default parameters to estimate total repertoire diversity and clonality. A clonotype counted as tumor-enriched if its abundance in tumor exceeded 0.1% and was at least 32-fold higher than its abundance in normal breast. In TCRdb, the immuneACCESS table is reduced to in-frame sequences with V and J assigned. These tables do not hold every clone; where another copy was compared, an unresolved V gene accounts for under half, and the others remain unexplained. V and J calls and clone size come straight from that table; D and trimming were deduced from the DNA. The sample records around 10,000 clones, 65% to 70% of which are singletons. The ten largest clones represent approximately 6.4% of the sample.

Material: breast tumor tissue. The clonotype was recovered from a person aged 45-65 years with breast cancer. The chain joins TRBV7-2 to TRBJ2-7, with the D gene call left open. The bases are TGTGCCAGCAGCTCCCCCCACCGACGCCTATCCTACGAGCAGTACTTC. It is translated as CASSSPHRRLSYEQYF.